These 23 T cell receptor beta chains were sequenced from one sample in a study of early T cells in non-severe SARS-CoV-2 infection. MiXCR, applied by TCRdb to the 5' RACE reads, yields one record per CDR3 protein. The table has around 58,000 distinct CDR3 sequences, about 8% seen once; the top ten hold 8% to 11%. The input for sequencing was whole blood, taken at baseline. Source of these receptors: an adult who was a healthcare worker with PCR-confirmed SARS-CoV-2 infection or an uninfected control (not recorded which).

The chain is built from TRBV4-3 and TRBJ2-3; no definite D call. Germline values: CDR1 LGHNA, CDR2 YSLEER. Trimming took off 4 bases at V and 0 bases at J, with 14 bases between the two ends. The CDR3 has 16 residues. CDR3: CASSPVPQPSTDTQYF. DNA for the CDR3: TGCGCCAGCAGCCCGGTCCCCCAGCCCAGCACAGATACGCAGTATTTT.

This clonotype came up many times. The V gene is TRBV13, the J gene TRBJ2-1; a weak D match, TRBD2 (6 bases). Trimming pared 8 bases from V and 0 bases from J, leaving 17 bases between. The CDR3 covers 16 residues. Looked up from germline, CDR1 is PRHDT and CDR2 is FYEKMQ (reference sequence). The CDR3 coding sequence is TGTGCCAGCCTGGTGGAGGGTGAGGGCTCCTACAATGAGCAGTTCTTC. This encodes CASLVEGEGSYNEQFF.

This rearrangement joins TRBV5-1 to TRBJ2-5, with D perhaps matching TRBD1 (5 bases). The V gene's germline CDR1 is SGHRS and CDR2 YFSETQ. The CDR3 loop spans 12 amino acids. Trimming shortened V by 5 bases and J by 3 bases, and 8 bases separated the two germline ends. The CDR3 here is CASRAGKETQYF. DNA of the CDR3: TGCGCCAGCAGAGCAGGGAAAGAGACCCAGTACTTC.

This clonotype was counted only a few times. The V gene is TRBV7-2, the J gene TRBJ2-7; the D is unclear. V was trimmed by 5 bases and J by 1 base, leaving 6 bases between them. The CDR3 runs 12 residues. The germline V gene has CDR1 SGHTA and CDR2 FQGNSA. The CDR3 protein is CASSTTSYEQYF. The CDR3 nucleotides are TGTGCCAGCAGCACCACGTCCTACGAGCAGTACTTC.

The V gene is TRBV20-1, the J gene TRBJ2-7; D uncertain. V gave up 5 bases and J gave up 2 bases, with 16 bases separating them. The CDR3 totals 14 residues. The germline CDR1 and CDR2 sequences are DFQATT and SNEGSKA (reference sequence). This CDR3 reads CSAPPVLTTYEQYF. The CDR3 DNA sequence: TGCAGTGCTCCCCCGGTGCTAACAACCTACGAGCAGTACTTC.

As concerns this clonotype: The germline gene is not matched at one end of the junction; a read error may be the cause. V gene TRBV28 combines with J gene TRBJ2-7; the match to TRBD2 covers 7 bases. The CDR3 length is 17 residues. Germline CDR1 MDHEN, CDR2 SYDVKM. In DNA form, the CDR3 reads TGTGTCAGCCTACCCTCGGGGGAGGGGTTCCACTCCTACGAGCAGTACTTC. Protein product: CVSLPSGEGFHSYEQYF.

This clonotype turned up a few times. The chain recombines TRBV29-1 with TRBJ2-7; D is unresolved. Between the trimmed V and J ends, which lost 7 bases and 2 bases, there was a span of 21 bases. This CDR3 has 15 amino acids. Germline V gives CDR1 SQVTM, CDR2 ANQGSEA. As DNA, the CDR3 is TGCAGCGCCGCGGACCGAGTCTCGGCCGCCTACGAGCAGTACTTC. It yields the protein CSAADRVSAAYEQYF.

This chain joins TRBV27 and TRBJ2-5; 9 positions match TRBD2. Germline trimming cut 6 bases from V and 4 bases from J; bases unmatched to any gene: 6. The CDR3 sequence is 14 residues long. Germline CDR1 is MNHEY and CDR2 is SMNVEV (reference sequence). The CDR3 bases are TGTGCCAGCAGCCATAGCGGGAGAGGAGAGACCCAGTACTTC. It encodes CASSHSGRGETQYF.

V is TRBV18 and J is TRBJ1-3; 7 bases match TRBD1. The CDR3 extends over 17 amino acids. Losses at the gene ends were 2 bases for V and 0 bases for J; bases not matched to a gene: 7. Germline V gives CDR1 KGHSH, CDR2 LQKENI. CDR3 in amino acids: CASSPVQGRSSGNTIYF. The CDR3 nucleotides read TGTGCCAGCTCACCAGTACAGGGGCGATCCTCTGGAAACACCATATATTTT.

The chain couples TRBV5-6 to TRBJ2-3; 8 bases agree with TRBD2. The CDR3 sequence is 17 residues long. The junction had 11 bases not matched to a gene; V was cut back by 0 bases and J by 5 bases. Germline V lookup: CDR1 SGHDT, CDR2 YYEEEE. For the CDR3, the DNA is TGTGCCAGCAGCTTGGGTCTCCTAGCGGGTGGAGGAGATACGCAGTATTTT. Protein product: CASSLGLLAGGGDTQYF. Looking up the rest from reference TRBV5-6 and TRBJ2-3 gives the full variable domain: DAGVTQSPTHLIKTRGQQVTLRCSPKSGHDTVSWYQQALGQGPQFIFQYYEEEERQRGNFPDRFSGHQFPNYSSELNVNALLLGDSALYLCASSLGLLAGGGDTQYFGPGTRLTVL.

The V and J genes are TRBV5-6 and TRBJ2-7; unclear D gene. This CDR3 comprises 12 residues. V lost 4 bases to trimming and J lost 6 bases, with 11 bases between them. Germline values: CDR1 SGHDT, CDR2 YYEEEE. The CDR3 nucleotides read TGTGCCAGCAGCCTCAGACTTGCCGAGCAGTACTTC. Translating it yields CASSLRLAEQYF. Drawing the rest from reference TRBV5-6 and TRBJ2-7, the complete variable domain is DAGVTQSPTHLIKTRGQQVTLRCSPKSGHDTVSWYQQALGQGPQFIFQYYEEEERQRGNFPDRFSGHQFPNYSSELNVNALLLGDSALYLCASSLRLAEQYFGPGTRLTVT.

The chain recombines TRBV12-3 or TRBV12-4 with TRBJ2-7, with D perhaps being TRBD1 or TRBD2 (7 bases each). The CDR3 totals 15 residues. V gave up 3 bases and J gave up 5 bases, with 17 bases separating them. CDR3 region: CASSFPQGGIDEQYF. The CDR3 nucleotides read TGTGCCAGCAGTTTTCCTCAGGGGGGGATAGACGAGCAGTACTTC.

This clonotype was seen ten or more times. The rearrangement joins TRBV28 to TRBJ1-5; D is undetermined. The CDR3 spans 11 residues. Between the trimmed V and J ends, which lost 7 bases and 2 bases, there was a span of 3 bases. The V gene's germline CDR1 is MDHEN and CDR2 SYDVKM. CDR3 coding DNA: TGTGCCAGCAAGCGCAATCAGCCCCAGCATTTT. Translation gives CASKRNQPQHF.

Only a few counts were recorded for this clonotype. CDR3 coding DNA: TGCAGCGTTGAAGATGGGAGGACTAGCGGAGACAATGAGCAGTTCTTC. Protein product: CSVEDGRTSGDNEQFF. The rearrangement links TRBV29-1 to TRBJ2-1; 10 positions agree with TRBD2. J gave up 5 bases and V 0 bases, and 7 bases lay outside the gene matches. This CDR3 spans 16 amino acids. Germline loops: CDR1 SQVTM, CDR2 ANQGSEA.

Many counts were recorded for this clonotype. The chain links TRBV11-2 to TRBJ2-2; D call uncertain. The length of the CDR3 is 13 residues. Germline CDR1 SGHAT, CDR2 FQNNGV. The V end lost 8 bases, the J end lost 1 base, and 8 bases lay between the germline ends. The CDR3 loop reads CASRSRNTGELFF. CDR3 nucleotides: TGTGCCAGCCGCAGCAGGAACACCGGGGAGCTGTTTTTT. Full variable domain (rest looked up from reference TRBV11-2 and TRBJ2-2): EAGVAQSPRYKIIEKRQSVAFWCNPISGHATLYWYQQILGQGPKLLIQFQNNGVVDDSQLPKDRFSAERLKGVDSTLKIQPAKLEDSAVYLCASRSRNTGELFFGEGSRLTVL.

This clonotype was detected a few times. The chain uses TRBV29-1 and TRBJ1-3; D gene ambiguous. This CDR3 contains 12 residues. Germline values: CDR1 SQVTM, CDR2 ANQGSEA. With 7 bases removed from V and 0 bases from J, the gap between germline ends came to 7 bases. The CDR3, as DNA: TGCAGCGCGACCGACTCTGGAAACACCATATATTTT. Translation gives CSATDSGNTIYF.

The rearrangement uses TRBV5-1 and TRBJ2-7, with D possibly being TRBD2 (5 bases). V was clipped by 0 bases and J by 2 bases, with 9 bases between them. CDR1 SGHRS and CDR2 YFSETQ come from the germline V gene. This CDR3 is 14 amino acids long. DNA for the CDR3: TGCGCCAGCAGCTTGGTCGGGGAACCCTACGAGCAGTACTTC. Residues: CASSLVGEPYEQYF. The full variable domain, with the rest looked up from reference TRBV5-1 and TRBJ2-7, is KAGVTQTPRYLIKTRGQQVTLSCSPISGHRSVSWYQQTPGQGLQFLFEYFSETQRNKGNFPGRFSGRQFSNSRSEMNVSTLELGDSALYLCASSLVGEPYEQYFGPGTRLTVT.

This clonotype showed up just a few times. The CDR3 region has the DNA TGTGCCAGCAGCGCCGGGGGACAGGGTAGATACAATGAGCAGTTCTTC. Residues: CASSAGGQGRYNEQFF. The V and J genes are TRBV7-9 and TRBJ2-1, with 9 bases that match TRBD1. This CDR3 comprises 16 residues. The germline V gene encodes CDR1 SEHNR and CDR2 FQNEAQ (reference sequence). V lost 5 bases to trimming and J lost 4 bases; unmatched junction nucleotides: 9. The complete variable domain, with remaining parts taken from reference TRBV7-9 and TRBJ2-1, reads DTGVSQNPRHKITKRGQNVTFRCDPISEHNRLYWYRQTLGQGPEFLTYFQNEAQLEKSRLLSDRFSAERPKGSFSTLEIQRTEQGDSAMYLCASSAGGQGRYNEQFFGPGTRLTVL.

This clonotype came up many times. The chain has TRBV4-3 and TRBJ1-2; weak D call: TRBD1 (5 bases). V was clipped by 0 bases and J by 6 bases, with 17 bases between them. This CDR3 has 16 residues. Germline V gene lookup returns CDR1 LGHNA and CDR2 YSLEER. The CDR3 is CASSQEFGGRGNGYTF. The CDR3 DNA sequence: TGCGCCAGCAGCCAAGAGTTCGGAGGAAGGGGAAATGGCTACACCTTC.

The genes are TRBV21-1 and TRBJ1-1; the DNA was not compared with TRBD1, the D call given in the table. TRBV21-1 is flagged as a pseudogene. CDR3 length: 16 residues. The CDR3 DNA reads TGTGCCAGCAGCAAAAAGACAGGGGGTTTGAACACTGAAGCTTTCTTT. It specifies CASSKKTGGLNTEAFF.

The genes are TRBV6-5 and TRBJ2-5; D gene ambiguous. V was clipped by 2 bases and J by 2 bases, with 9 bases between them. The germline CDR1 and CDR2 sequences are MNHEY and SVGAGI. The CDR3 sequence is 14 residues long. CDR3 amino acids: CASSYDRSQETQYF. DNA of the CDR3: TGTGCCAGCAGTTACGATCGCAGTCAAGAGACCCAGTACTTC.

The chain is built from TRBV30 and TRBJ2-7; TRBD1 agrees at 8 bases. The CDR3 has 13 amino acids. V was clipped by 4 bases and J by 2 bases; unmatched bases: 4. Germline CDR1 reads GTSNPN; CDR2 reads SVGIG (reference sequence). CDR3 residues: CAWTTGEPYEQYF. CDR3 DNA: TGTGCCTGGACGACAGGGGAGCCCTACGAGCAGTACTTC.

This clonotype was detected many times. The junction departs from germline at one end; a sequencing error may be responsible. The genes are TRBV7-8 and TRBJ1-6, with D tentatively TRBD1 (6 bases). Germline CDR1 reads SGHVS; CDR2 reads FQNEAQ. The CDR3 totals 17 residues. CDR3 sequence: CASQHSRGSSYNSPLHF. The CDR3 region has the DNA TGTGCCAGCCAGCACTCTAGGGGGAGCTCCTATAATTCACCCCTCCATTTT.